The clone carrying this T cell receptor (beta chain) showed up just a few times. What it binds is unknown. The data were taken from a study of siplizumab effects on memory and regulatory T cells. Study-wide points: Alloreactive sequences tracing back to unstimulated CD4+ memory cells fell significantly with siplizumab. Where siplizumab was present, mappable alloreactive CD4+ clones averaged around 63% Treg-derived, compared with 25% to 30% in controls. The authors mapped only a minor fraction of alloreactive clones to unstimulated subsets.

The CDR3 totals 15 residues. J was trimmed by 3 bases and V by 4 bases; bases with no gene match: 7. Germline CDR1 reads MGHRA; CDR2 reads YSYEKL. Assay: immunoSEQ multiplex PCR; the TCRdb copy retains only in-frame clones and omits some. The sample yields roughly 100,000 clones, 80% to 95% seen once. The chain has TRBV4-1 and TRBJ1-1; TRBD1 matches 8 bases. Sequencing was carried out using CD8+ T cells sorted from blood. The TCR was taken from a human donor in good health. CDR3 nucleotide sequence: TGCGCCAGCAGCCGGAACGGACAGGGCTACACTGAAGCTTTCTTT. This codes for CASSRNGQGYTEAFF.